Listed below are T cell receptor beta chains from one sample, sequenced in a study of blood T cell repertoires in COVID-19. Produced via immunoSEQ multiplex PCR; TCRdb's table is partial and in-frame only. The table records around 300,000 clones, about 87% of them present only once. Material for sequencing was PBMCs or T cells enriched from blood (not recorded which). These receptors originate from a woman between 45 and 60 years old who had recovered from COVID-19. The CDR3 runs from the conserved cysteine through the conserved F or W.

v_gene	j_gene	CDR3aa
TRBV7-2	TRBJ1-2	CASSLGPGGVYGYTF
TRBV19	TRBJ2-1	CASSILNGLAGLNEQFF
TRBV29-1	TRBJ2-7	CSAGVLVSPVSYEQYF
TRBV7-8	TRBJ1-5	CASSPHGTQGGLSNQPQHF
TRBV5-8	TRBJ1-5	CASSFYNQPQHF
TRBV7-9	TRBJ2-7	CASSVWTGGSPYEQYF
TRBV10-3	TRBJ1-2	CAIRRTGQGYTF
TRBV11-2	TRBJ2-1	CASRADRAQATEQFF
TRBV6-5	TRBJ2-7	CASRPTSGSSYEQYF
TRBV28	TRBJ1-1	CASSLSGGLYTEAFF
TRBV7-3	TRBJ1-1	CASSLTRSARGSEAFF
TRBV4-3	TRBJ2-7	CASSQERDGSYEQYF
TRBV5-1	TRBJ2-5	CASSLSPLGQQETQYF
TRBV6-5	TRBJ1-1	CASRRRGQMNTEAFF
TRBV2	TRBJ1-1	CASKSHSEDEAFF
TRBV10-3	TRBJ2-5	CAIGLGSQETQYF
TRBV5-6	TRBJ2-7	CASSSAGDRGTYEQYF
TRBV6-5	TRBJ2-7	CASSHFGTAWEQYF
TRBV5-6	TRBJ1-1	CASSSGGRGWTEAFF
TRBV5-1	TRBJ1-6	CASSRDSAWDSPLHF
TRBV27	TRBJ2-7	CASKEPGQGRNEQYF
TRBV10-3	TRBJ2-7	CAISEPSGTYEQYF
TRBV5-4	TRBJ2-1	CASSPGGFAQFF
TRBV6-6	TRBJ2-5	CASRPRGGALQETQYF
TRBV6-5	TRBJ2-1	CASSYRGTNGNEQFF
TRBV6-4	TRBJ1-2	CASSDLTGFGYTF
TRBV30	TRBJ2-4	CAWSDPSPSGRVVKNIQYF
TRBV30	TRBJ1-4	CAWSEQIHEKLFF
TRBV24-1	TRBJ2-3	CATSDSKLGGPDTQYF
TRBV12-3/TRBV12-4	TRBJ1-2	CASSPDRGYGYTF
TRBV4-3	TRBJ1-2	CASSQQTDLNYGYTF
TRBV9	TRBJ2-1	CASTAGRAYLGNEQFF
TRBV11-3	TRBJ2-1	CASSFDRGVHNEQFF
TRBV7-2	TRBJ2-7	CASSSGGTYEQYF
TRBV11-3	TRBJ2-1	CASSLEPGLAVYNEQFF
TRBV30	TRBJ1-2	CAWSEGQGDGYTF
TRBV27	TRBJ1-2	CASSPPPWTGIYGYTF
TRBV5-5	TRBJ2-4	CASSFRSGESTGENIQYF
TRBV10-3	TRBJ1-1	CAISIPGQGQTEAFF
TRBV29-1	TRBJ2-1	CSVEEPGGKQFF
TRBV11-2	TRBJ1-6	CASSQPGQGQSPLHF
TRBV6-2/TRBV6-3	TRBJ2-3	CASSHRLAGGLSTDTQYF
TRBV28	TRBJ1-2	CASSSHNGLYGYTF
TRBV6-5	TRBJ1-5	CASRSTGFNQPQHF
TRBV28	TRBJ1-2	CASSLFSGIYGYTF
TRBV12-3/TRBV12-4	TRBJ2-1	CASSLISTGDQFF
TRBV18	TRBJ2-3	CASSSTSAFTDTQYF
TRBV7-9	TRBJ2-7	CASSSGQGINEQYF
TRBV19	TRBJ2-1	CASSIRQIGGGEQFF
TRBV11-2	TRBJ2-3	CASSGFRTSGRGRDTQYF
TRBV6-2/TRBV6-3	TRBJ2-7	CASSAAGLGSYEQYF
TRBV6-5	TRBJ1-2	CASIPVQGRLYGYTF
TRBV28	TRBJ1-1	CASSTYYRDTEAFF